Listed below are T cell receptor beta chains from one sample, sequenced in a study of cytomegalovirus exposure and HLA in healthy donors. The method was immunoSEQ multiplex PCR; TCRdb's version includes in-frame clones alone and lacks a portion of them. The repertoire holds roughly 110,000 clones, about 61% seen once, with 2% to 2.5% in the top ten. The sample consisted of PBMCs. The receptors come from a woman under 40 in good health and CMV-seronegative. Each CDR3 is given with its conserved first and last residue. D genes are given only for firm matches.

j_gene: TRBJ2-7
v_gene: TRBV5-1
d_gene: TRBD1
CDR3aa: CASGLGQGPYEQYF

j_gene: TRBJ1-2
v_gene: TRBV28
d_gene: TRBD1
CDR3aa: CASSPTGGTKYGYTF

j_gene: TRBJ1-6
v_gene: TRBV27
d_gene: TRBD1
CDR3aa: CASSPHNPGTGDQNSPLHF

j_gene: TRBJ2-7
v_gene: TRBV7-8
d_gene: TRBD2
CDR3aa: CASSLGGGSYEQYF

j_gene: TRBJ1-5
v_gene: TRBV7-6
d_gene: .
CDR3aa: CASSLTVTPDQPQHF

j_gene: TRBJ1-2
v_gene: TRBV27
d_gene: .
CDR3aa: CASSAGGDTGYTF

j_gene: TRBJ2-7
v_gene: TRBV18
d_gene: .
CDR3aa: CASSPDRQYYEQYF

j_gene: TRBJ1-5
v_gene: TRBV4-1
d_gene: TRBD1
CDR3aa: CASSQRDRGLLPQHF

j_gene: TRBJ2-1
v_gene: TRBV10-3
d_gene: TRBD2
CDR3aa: CAIRPGGLAGVNEQFF

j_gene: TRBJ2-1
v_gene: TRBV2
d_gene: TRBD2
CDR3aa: CASSVERDYEQFF

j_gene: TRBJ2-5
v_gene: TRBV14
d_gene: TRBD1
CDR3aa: CASSQDIPGGNQETQYF

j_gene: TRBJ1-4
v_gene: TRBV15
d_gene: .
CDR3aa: CATSRGGGDATNEKLFF

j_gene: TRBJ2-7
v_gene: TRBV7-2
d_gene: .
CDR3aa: CASSLDRLAYEQYF

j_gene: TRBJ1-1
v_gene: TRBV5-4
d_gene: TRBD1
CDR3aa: CASSVPGQGSNTEAFF

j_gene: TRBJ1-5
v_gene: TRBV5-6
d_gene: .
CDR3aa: CASSLRQTTGNQPQHF

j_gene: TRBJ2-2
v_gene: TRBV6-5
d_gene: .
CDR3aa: CASALRRGTGELFF